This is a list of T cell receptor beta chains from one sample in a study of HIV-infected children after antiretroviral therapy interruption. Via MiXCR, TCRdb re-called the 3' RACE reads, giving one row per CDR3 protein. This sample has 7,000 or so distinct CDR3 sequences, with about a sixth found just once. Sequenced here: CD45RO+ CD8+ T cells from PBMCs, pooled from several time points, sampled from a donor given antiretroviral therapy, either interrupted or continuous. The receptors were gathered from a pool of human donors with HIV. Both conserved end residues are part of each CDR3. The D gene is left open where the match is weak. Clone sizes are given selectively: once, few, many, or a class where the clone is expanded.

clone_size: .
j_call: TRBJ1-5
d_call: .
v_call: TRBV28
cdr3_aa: CASNPPLTGSNQPQHF
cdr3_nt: TGTGCCAGCAATCCTCCATTAACAGGGAGCAATCAGCCCCAGCATTTT

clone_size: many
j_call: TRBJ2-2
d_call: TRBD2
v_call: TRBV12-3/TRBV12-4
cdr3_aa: CASQTSERTGELFF
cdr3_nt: TGTGCCAGCCAGACTAGCGAGCGAACCGGGGAGCTGTTTTTT

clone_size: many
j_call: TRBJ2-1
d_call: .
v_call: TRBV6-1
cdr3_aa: CASSEMPSGGAYNEQFF
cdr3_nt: TGTGCCAGCAGTGAGATGCCTTCCGGGGGCGCTTACAATGAGCAGTTCTTC

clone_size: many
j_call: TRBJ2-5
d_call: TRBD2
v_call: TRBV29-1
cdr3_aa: CSVGLAGGLVETQYF
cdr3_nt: TGCAGCGTTGGACTAGCGGGGGGGCTCGTTGAGACCCAGTACTTC

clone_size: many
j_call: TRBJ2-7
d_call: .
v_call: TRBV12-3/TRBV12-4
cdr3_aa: CASSTTVERNYEQYF
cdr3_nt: TGTGCCAGCAGCACTACGGTAGAAAGAAACTACGAGCAGTACTTC

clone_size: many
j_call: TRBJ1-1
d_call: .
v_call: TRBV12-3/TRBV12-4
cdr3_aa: CAIGGGIREAFF
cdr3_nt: TGTGCCATCGGGGGGGGGATTCGGGAAGCTTTCTTT

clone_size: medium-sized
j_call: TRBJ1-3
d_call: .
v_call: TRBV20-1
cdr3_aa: CSARDGQPYSGNTIYF
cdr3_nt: TGCAGTGCTAGAGATGGGCAGCCTTACTCTGGAAACACCATATATTTT

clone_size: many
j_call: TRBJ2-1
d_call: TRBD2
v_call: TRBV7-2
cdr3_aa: CASSLGGGQFF
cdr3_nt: TGTGCCAGCAGCTTAGGCGGGGGGCAGTTCTTC

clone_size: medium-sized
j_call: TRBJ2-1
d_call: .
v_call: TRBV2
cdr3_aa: CASRGTRNEQFF
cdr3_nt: TGTGCCAGCAGGGGGACCCGCAATGAGCAGTTCTTC

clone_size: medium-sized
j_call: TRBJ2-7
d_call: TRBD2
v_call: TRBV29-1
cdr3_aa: CSVEAHLTSTSYEQYF
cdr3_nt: TGCAGCGTTGAAGCTCATCTGACTAGCACGTCATACGAGCAGTACTTC

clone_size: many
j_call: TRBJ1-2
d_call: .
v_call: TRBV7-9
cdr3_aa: CASSLVGANYGYTF
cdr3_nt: TGTGCCAGCAGCTTAGTTGGGGCCAACTATGGCTACACCTTC

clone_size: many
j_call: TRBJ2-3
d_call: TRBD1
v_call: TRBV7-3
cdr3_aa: CASSLRTGATDTQYF
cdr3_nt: TGTGCCAGCAGCTTGCGGACAGGGGCCACAGATACGCAGTATTTT

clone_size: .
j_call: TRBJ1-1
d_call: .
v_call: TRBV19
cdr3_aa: CASSIQTVRDTEAFF
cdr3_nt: TGTGCCAGTAGTATTCAGACAGTCAGGGACACTGAAGCTTTCTTT

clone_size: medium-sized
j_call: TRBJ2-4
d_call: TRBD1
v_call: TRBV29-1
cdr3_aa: CSVEYTGAETKNIQYF
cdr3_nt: TGCAGCGTTGAATACACAGGGGCAGAGACCAAAAACATTCAGTACTTC

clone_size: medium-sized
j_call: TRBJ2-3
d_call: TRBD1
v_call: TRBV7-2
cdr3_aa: CASSFRSPRGTGSMDTQYF
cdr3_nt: TGTGCCAGCAGCTTCAGGTCCCCCCGAGGGACAGGGTCTATGGATACGCAGTATTTT

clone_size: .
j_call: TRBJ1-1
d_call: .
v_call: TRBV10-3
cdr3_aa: CAISVAPTGDTEAFF
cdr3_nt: TGTGCCATCAGTGTGGCCCCCACTGGGGACACTGAAGCTTTCTTT

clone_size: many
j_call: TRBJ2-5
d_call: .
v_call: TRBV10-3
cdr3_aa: CAISESPFQETQYF
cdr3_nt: TGTGCCATCAGTGAGTCACCATTCCAAGAGACCCAGTACTTC

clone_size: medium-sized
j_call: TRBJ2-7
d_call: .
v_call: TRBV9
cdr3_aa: CASTGTQSYF
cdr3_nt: TGTGCCAGCACCGGGACACAATCGTACTTC

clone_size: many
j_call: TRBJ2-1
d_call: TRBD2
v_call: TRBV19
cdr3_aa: CASGTSGSVPEQFF
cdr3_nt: TGTGCCAGCGGGACTAGCGGGAGTGTTCCTGAGCAGTTCTTC

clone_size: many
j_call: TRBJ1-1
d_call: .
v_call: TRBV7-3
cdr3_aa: CASSLGAVNTEAFF
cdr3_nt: TGTGCCAGCAGCTTAGGAGCGGTGAACACTGAAGCTTTCTTT

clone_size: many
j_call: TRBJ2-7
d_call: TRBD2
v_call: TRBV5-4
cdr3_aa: CASSLSGQRGYEQYF
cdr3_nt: TGTGCCAGCAGCTTAAGTGGCCAGCGGGGTTACGAGCAGTACTTC

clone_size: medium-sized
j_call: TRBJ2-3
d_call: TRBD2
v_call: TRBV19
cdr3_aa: CASEGLAENTQYF
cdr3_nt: TGTGCCAGTGAGGGACTAGCGGAGAATACGCAGTATTTT

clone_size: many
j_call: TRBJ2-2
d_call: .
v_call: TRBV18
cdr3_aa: CASSPPGRNTGELFF
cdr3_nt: TGTGCCAGCTCACCACCGGGGCGGAACACCGGGGAGCTGTTTTTT

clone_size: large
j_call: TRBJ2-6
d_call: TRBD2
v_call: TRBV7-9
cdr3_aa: CASSSVGGVGANVLTF
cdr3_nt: TGTGCCAGCAGCTCCGTGGGAGGGGTTGGGGCCAACGTCCTGACTTTC

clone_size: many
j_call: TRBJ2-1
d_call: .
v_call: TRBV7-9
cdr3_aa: CASSLALQNNEQFF
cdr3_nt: TGTGCCAGCAGCTTAGCGCTACAGAACAATGAGCAGTTCTTC

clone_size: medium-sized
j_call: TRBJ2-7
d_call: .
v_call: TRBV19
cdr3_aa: CASSTARGSYEQYF
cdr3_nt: TGTGCCAGTAGTACAGCCCGGGGCTCCTACGAGCAGTACTTC

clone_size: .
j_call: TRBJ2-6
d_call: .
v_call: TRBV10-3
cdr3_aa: CAISEATSNVLTF
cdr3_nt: TGTGCCATCAGTGAGGCGACCTCCAACGTCCTGACTTTC

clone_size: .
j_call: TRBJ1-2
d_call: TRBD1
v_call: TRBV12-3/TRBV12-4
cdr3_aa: CASSPGQGNYGYTF
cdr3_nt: TGTGCCAGCAGTCCGGGACAGGGCAACTATGGCTACACCTTC

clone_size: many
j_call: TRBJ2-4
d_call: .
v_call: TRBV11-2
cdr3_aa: CASSLDGRGINIQYF
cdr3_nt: TGTGCCAGCAGCTTAGATGGTAGGGGTATAAACATTCAGTACTTC

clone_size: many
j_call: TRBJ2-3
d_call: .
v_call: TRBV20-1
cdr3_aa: CSANAGGVTDTQYF
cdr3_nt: TGCAGTGCTAACGCCGGGGGAGTCACAGATACGCAGTATTTT

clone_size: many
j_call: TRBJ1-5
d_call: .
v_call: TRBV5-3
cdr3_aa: CARRNRWPRINGQPQHF
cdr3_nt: TGTGCCAGAAGGAATCGTTGGCCCAGGATCAACGGTCAGCCCCAGCATTTT